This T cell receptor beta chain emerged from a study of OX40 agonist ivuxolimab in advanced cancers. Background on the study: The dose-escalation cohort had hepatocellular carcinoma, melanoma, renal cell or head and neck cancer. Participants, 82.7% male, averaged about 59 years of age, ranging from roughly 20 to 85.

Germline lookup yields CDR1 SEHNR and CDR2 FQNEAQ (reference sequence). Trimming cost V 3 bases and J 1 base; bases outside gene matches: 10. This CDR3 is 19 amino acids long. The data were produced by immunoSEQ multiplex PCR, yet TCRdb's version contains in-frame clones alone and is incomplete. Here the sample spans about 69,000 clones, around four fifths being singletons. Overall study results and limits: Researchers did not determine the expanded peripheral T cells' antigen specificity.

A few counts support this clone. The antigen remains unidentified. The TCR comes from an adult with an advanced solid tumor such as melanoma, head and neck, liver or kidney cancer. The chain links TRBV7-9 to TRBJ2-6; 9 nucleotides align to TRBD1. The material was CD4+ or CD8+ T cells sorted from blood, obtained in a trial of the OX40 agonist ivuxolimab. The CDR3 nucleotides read TGTGCCAGCAGCTTCCCCGGGACAGGGTATATATCTGGGGCCAACGTCCTGACTTTC. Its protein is CASSFPGTGYISGANVLTF.